Shown below are 27 T cell receptor beta chains from a single sample sequenced in a study of identical twins. TCRdb used MiXCR to reprocess the 5' RACE reads, holding one entry per CDR3 protein. The sample carries 1.5 million to 2 million distinct CDR3 sequences, 32% recorded once. What was sequenced was cord blood. The receptors were sampled from a newborn girl in good health.

A single count supports this clonotype. The V gene is TRBV28, the J gene TRBJ2-2; 10 bases agree with TRBD2. The CDR3 covers 16 residues. The V segment lost 1 base and the J segment 6 bases; nucleotides outside the gene matches: 5. Per the germline V gene, CDR1 is MDHEN and CDR2 is SYDVKM. CDR3 in DNA: TGTGCCAGCAGTTTATCTAGGACTAGCGGTTCCGGGGAGCTGTTTTTT. Translated, it gives CASSLSRTSGSGELFF.

This clonotype has a count of ten or more. The chain combines TRBV12-3 or TRBV12-4 with TRBJ1-1; D is unresolved. The CDR3 covers 11 residues. Between the trimmed V and J ends, which lost 2 bases and 5 bases, there was a span of 3 bases. CDR3 coding DNA: TGTGCCAGCAGTTTAAGGACTGAAGCTTTCTTT. Translated, it gives CASSLRTEAFF.

This chain connects TRBV7-9 to TRBJ1-3; D remains unclear. This CDR3 comprises 14 residues. Trimming pared 1 base from V and 7 bases from J, leaving 11 bases between. The germline V gene has CDR1 SEHNR and CDR2 FQNEAQ (reference sequence). Here the CDR3 DNA reads TGTGCCAGCAGCTTAGGGGCTGTTCGGAACACCATATATTTT. It is translated as CASSLGAVRNTIYF. The variable domain in full, completed from reference TRBV7-9 and TRBJ1-3, reads DTGVSQNPRHKITKRGQNVTFRCDPISEHNRLYWYRQTLGQGPEFLTYFQNEAQLEKSRLLSDRFSAERPKGSFSTLEIQRTEQGDSAMYLCASSLGAVRNTIYFGEGSWLTVV.

The gene calls are TRBV7-9 and TRBJ1-2; weak D call: TRBD1 (6 bases). The V gene lost 5 bases and the J gene lost 6 bases, with 19 bases spanning the gap. The CDR3 contains 15 residues. The germline V gene has CDR1 SEHNR and CDR2 FQNEAQ (reference sequence). CDR3 nucleotides: TGTGCCAGCAGCGCAGGGGTGTCGACCTTGGATGGCTACACCTTC. It translates to CASSAGVSTLDGYTF. The full variable domain, with the rest looked up from reference TRBV7-9 and TRBJ1-2, is DTGVSQNPRHKITKRGQNVTFRCDPISEHNRLYWYRQTLGQGPEFLTYFQNEAQLEKSRLLSDRFSAERPKGSFSTLEIQRTEQGDSAMYLCASSAGVSTLDGYTFGSGTRLTVV.

Ten or more counts support this clonotype. This sequence joins TRBV28 and TRBJ2-5; 7 bases line up with TRBD1. CDR3 size: 15 residues. After removal of 7 bases from V and 3 bases from J, the junction contained 11 bases not matched to a gene. CDR1 and CDR2 (germline): MDHEN, SYDVKM. The CDR3 nucleotides are TGTGCCAGCACCTTTACTTCCGGGACAGAAGAGACCCAGTACTTC. Protein: CASTFTSGTEETQYF.

This chain connects TRBV5-1 to TRBJ2-3, with D perhaps TRBD1 (5 bases). CDR1 and CDR2 from the germline V gene are SGHRS and YFSETQ. The CDR3 consists of 17 residues. Trimming removed 0 bases at V and 0 bases at J, with 14 bases between. CDR3 protein: CASSLALSGWSTDTQYF. The DNA of the CDR3 is TGCGCCAGCAGCTTGGCCCTTTCAGGGTGGAGCACAGATACGCAGTATTTT.

This chain connects TRBV20-1 to TRBJ1-4; D possibly corresponds to TRBD1 (6 bases). Trimming removed 6 bases at V and 8 bases at J, with 16 bases between. The CDR3 consists of 13 residues. Germline values: CDR1 DFQATT, CDR2 SNEGSKA (reference sequence). In DNA, the CDR3 is TGCAGTGCCAGGGGTCCCCTTAGGGAAAAACTGTTTTTT. It codes for CSARGPLREKLFF.

This clonotype showed up just a few times. The chain employs TRBV12-3 or TRBV12-4 and TRBJ2-7; D is possibly TRBD2 (6 bases). The CDR3 has 14 residues. The germline V and J ends were trimmed by 2 bases and 5 bases, with 13 bases remaining between them. The DNA for the CDR3 is TGTGCCAGCAGTTTATCGGGGAGGCCCGACGAGCAGTACTTC. Residues: CASSLSGRPDEQYF.

Only a few counts were recorded for this clonotype. This chain uses TRBV6-1 with TRBJ2-5; a weak D match, TRBD2 (6 bases). The germline CDR1 and CDR2 sequences are MNHNS and SASEGT. Trimming removed 4 bases from V and 2 bases from J, with 11 bases in between. This CDR3 region has 14 residues. CDR3 nucleotides: TGTGCCAGCAGTGGGACTAAAAAACAAGAGACCCAGTACTTC. Translating gives CASSGTKKQETQYF.

V usage is TRBV9 and J usage is TRBJ2-5; 10 bases agree with TRBD1. The DNA end favors TRBJ2-7, so the J call may be wrong. The CDR3 loop spans 16 amino acids. Germline V lookup: CDR1 SGDLS, CDR2 YYNGEE. Written as DNA, the CDR3 is TGTGCCAGCAGCGTAGGGGTGGGACAGGGGCTTCACGAGCAGTACTTC. Protein: CASSVGVGQGLHEQYF.

There are a few counts of this clonotype. The chain carries TRBV28 and TRBJ2-7; 7 bases match TRBD1. The junction had 3 bases not matched to a gene; V was cut back by 1 base and J by 0 bases. Germline V lookup: CDR1 MDHEN, CDR2 SYDVKM. The CDR3 spans 15 residues. Written as DNA, the CDR3 is TGTGCCAGCAGTTTATTCGGACAGGTCTCCTACGAGCAGTACTTC. Translating it yields CASSLFGQVSYEQYF.

This clonotype occurred a few times. V and J are TRBV6-6 and TRBJ2-2, with 7 bases fitting TRBD1. CDR3 size: 14 residues. The J segment lost 6 bases and the V segment lost 10 bases, leaving 11 bases of the junction unmatched. The V gene's germline CDR1 is MNHNY and CDR2 SVGAGI (reference sequence). The CDR3 reads CATETGQRAGELFF. The CDR3 nucleotides read TGTGCCACCGAAACGGGACAGAGGGCCGGGGAGCTGTTTTTT.

V gene TRBV7-2 combines with J gene TRBJ2-5; possibly TRBD2 for D (6 bases). Germline CDR1 reads SGHTA; CDR2 reads FQGNSA. With 2 bases removed from V and 4 bases from J, the gap between germline ends came to 14 bases. This CDR3 is built from 15 residues. The CDR3 DNA sequence: TGTGCCAGCAGCTTAACGTGGCGGGACGGAGAGACCCAGTACTTC. Translation: CASSLTWRDGETQYF.

This clonotype has more than one count but fewer than ten. The chain links TRBV24-1 to TRBJ2-7; D is undetermined. V shed 3 bases and J shed 2 bases, with 10 bases lying between them. The CDR3 loop spans 14 amino acids. Germline CDR1 reads KGHDR; CDR2 reads SFDVKD. CDR3 bases: TGTGCCACCAGTGATCCCCACAGTGCCTACGAGCAGTACTTC. Its translation: CATSDPHSAYEQYF.

Note on this clonotype: At one end, the junction sequence differs from germline, possibly due to a read error. The chain uses TRBV6-1 and TRBJ1-1; no clear D. Germline CDR1 is MNHNS and CDR2 is SASEGT. CDR3 length equals 13 residues. In DNA form, the CDR3 reads TGTGCCAGCAGAGAAGGGTGGTACACTGAAGCTTTCTTT. This gives the protein CASREGWYTEAFF.

The chain is built from TRBV7-2 and TRBJ2-1; no clear D gene. V lost 0 bases and J lost 0, with 9 bases in between. Germline assignment: CDR1 SGHTA and CDR2 FQGNSA. The CDR3 consists of 16 residues. The CDR3 coding sequence is TGTGCCAGCAGCTTAGCGAGAGAGTTCTCCTACAATGAGCAGTTCTTC. It specifies CASSLAREFSYNEQFF.

This clonotype has only a few counts. The genes are TRBV20-1 and TRBJ2-5; possibly TRBD1 for D (5 bases). V lost 2 bases and J 2 bases, leaving 21 bases between the germline ends. Germline V gene lookup returns CDR1 DFQATT and CDR2 SNEGSKA (reference sequence). This CDR3 is 17 amino acids long. In DNA form, the CDR3 reads TGCAGTGCTAGAACAGGAAAAAAACTCCGGTGGCAAGAGACCCAGTACTTC. This codes for CSARTGKKLRWQETQYF.

The CDR3 here is CASSFQQGGFHYEQYF. In nucleotides, the CDR3 is TGCGCCAGCAGCTTTCAACAGGGCGGCTTTCACTACGAGCAGTACTTC. This chain uses TRBV5-1 with TRBJ2-7, with D maybe TRBD1 (6 bases). The V gene's germline CDR1 is SGHRS and CDR2 YFSETQ. This CDR3 is built from 16 residues. V lost 2 bases and J lost 3, with 18 bases in between.

This clonotype occurred a few times. V usage is TRBV14 and J usage is TRBJ1-2, with TRBD1 as a possible D gene (5 bases). Trimming left V 4 bases short and J 4 bases short, with 16 bases between. The CDR3 sequence is 15 residues long. Germline lookup yields CDR1 SGHDN and CDR2 FVKESK. Written as DNA, the CDR3 is TGTGCCAGCAGCCCAAAAATGGGACTCCTCTATGGCTACACCTTC. This codes for CASSPKMGLLYGYTF.

This chain links TRBV19 with TRBJ2-7; 7 nucleotides match TRBD1. Germline V lookup: CDR1 LNHDA, CDR2 SQIVND (reference sequence). The length of the CDR3 is 13 residues. J gave up 1 base and V 7 bases, and 4 bases lay outside the gene matches. The chain's CDR3 is CASNTQGSYEQYF. CDR3 bases: TGTGCCAGTAACACACAGGGGTCCTACGAGCAGTACTTC.

The chain uses TRBV29-1 and TRBJ2-7, with 7 bases that match TRBD2. CDR3 length: 13 residues. With V trimmed by 3 bases and J by 1 base, 3 bases remained unmatched. The germline V gene encodes CDR1 SQVTM and CDR2 ANQGSEA. The CDR3 sequence: CSVEGGDSYEQYF. The CDR3 region has the DNA TGCAGCGTTGAGGGGGGGGATTCCTACGAGCAGTACTTC.

The DNA for the CDR3 is TGCAGCGTTGAAGTAGGGGAGGACGAGCAGTACTTC. Protein: CSVEVGEDEQYF. The chain carries TRBV29-1 and TRBJ2-7; D is perhaps TRBD2 (6 bases). The CDR3 totals 12 residues. Per germline, CDR1 SQVTM and CDR2 ANQGSEA. The V gene lost 1 base and the J gene lost 5 bases, with 9 bases spanning the gap.

This clonotype was counted between two and nine times. V and J are TRBV7-2 and TRBJ2-3; 8 bases agree with TRBD2. CDR1 is SGHTA and CDR2 is FQGNSA in the germline V gene. Trimming at V came to 1 base and at J to 5 bases, leaving 8 bases not matched to a gene. The CDR3 is made up of 16 amino acids. The CDR3 loop reads CASSLVAGTSRDTQYF. CDR3 nucleotide sequence: TGTGCCAGCAGCTTAGTAGCGGGGACTAGTCGAGATACGCAGTATTTT. Supplemented by reference TRBV7-2 and TRBJ2-3, the full variable domain reads GAGVSQSPSNKVTEKGKDVELRCDPISGHTALYWYRQSLGQGLEFLIYFQGNSAPDKSGLPSDRFSAERTGGSVSTLTIQRTQQEDSAVYLCASSLVAGTSRDTQYFGPGTRLTVL.

The rearrangement uses TRBV20-1 and TRBJ2-3; 9 bases map to TRBD1. Trimming removed 5 bases from V and 4 bases from J; junction bases left unmatched: 7. The CDR3 totals 14 residues. The V gene's germline CDR1 is DFQATT and CDR2 SNEGSKA (reference sequence). The CDR3 DNA reads as TGCAGTGCTGTCTACAGGGGGCGCGCAGATACGCAGTATTTT. Translation: CSAVYRGRADTQYF.

The gene calls are TRBV4-2 and TRBJ2-3, with 8 bases lining up with TRBD2. J lost 0 bases, V lost 0 bases, and 2 bases had no gene match. Germline V lookup: CDR1 LGHNA, CDR2 YNFKEQ. The CDR3 covers 16 residues. Here the CDR3 DNA reads TGTGCCAGCAGCCAAGAACTAGCGGTTAGCACAGATACGCAGTATTTT. It is translated as CASSQELAVSTDTQYF.

This rearrangement joins TRBV5-1 to TRBJ1-2; tentative D call: TRBD1 (6 bases). Trimming cost V 5 bases and J 6 bases, with 17 bases left between them. This CDR3 spans 14 amino acids. Germline-derived CDR1 and CDR2 are SGHRS and YFSETQ. CDR3 sequence (DNA): TGCGCCAGCAGTCTTGCGGCGCAGGGGAATGGCTACACCTTC. This sequence encodes CASSLAAQGNGYTF.

There are a few counts of this clonotype. This chain joins TRBV10-2 and TRBJ2-5, with D possibly being TRBD2 (6 bases). The CDR3 is 15 residues long. The V gene lost 6 bases and the J gene lost 2 bases, with 16 bases spanning the gap. Per germline, CDR1 WSHSY and CDR2 SAAADI. CDR3 nucleotide sequence: TGCGCCAGCAGAGAGCGGCTAGCGCTGCAAGAGACCCAGTACTTC. The encoded protein is CASRERLALQETQYF.